These T cell receptor beta chains were read from a single sample in a study of cytomegalovirus exposure and HLA in healthy donors. Measured with immunoSEQ multiplex PCR; TCRdb has only the in-frame clones, and not every one. Found here are tens of thousands of clones, 94% of them singletons; the top ten hold roughly 2.1%. Sequenced sample: PBMCs. These receptor sequences come from a woman under 30 in good health and CMV-seronegative. The CDR3 runs from the conserved cysteine through the conserved F or W. D genes are given only for firm matches. For some rows the clone size is stated as once, few or many, or as a class when expanded; others skip it.

j_call: TRBJ1-5
v_call: TRBV21-1
cdr3_length: 15
d_call: .
clone_size: .
cdr3_nt: TGTGCCAGCAGCAAAACAATCAGGGGGAATCAGCCCCAGCATTTT
cdr3_aa: CASSKTIRGNQPQHF

j_call: TRBJ1-3
v_call: TRBV7-2
cdr3_length: 15
d_call: .
clone_size: .
cdr3_nt: TGTGCCAGCAGCTTAGACAGGGCTTCTGGAAACACCATATATTTT
cdr3_aa: CASSLDRASGNTIYF

j_call: TRBJ2-7
v_call: TRBV27
cdr3_length: 18
d_call: TRBD2
clone_size: .
cdr3_nt: TGTGCCAGCACCCCAACCTTCCTACTAGCGGGAGTATTCCACGAGCAGTACTTC
cdr3_aa: CASTPTFLLAGVFHEQYF

j_call: TRBJ2-7
v_call: TRBV15
cdr3_length: 14
d_call: TRBD2
clone_size: .
cdr3_nt: TGTGCCACCAGCAGAGTTGGGAGGGGCTACGAGCAGTACTTC
cdr3_aa: CATSRVGRGYEQYF

j_call: TRBJ1-1
v_call: TRBV29-1
cdr3_length: 13
d_call: .
clone_size: .
cdr3_nt: TGCAGCGTTGGGGCCGTTGGGAACACTGAAGCTTTCTTT
cdr3_aa: CSVGAVGNTEAFF

j_call: TRBJ1-2
v_call: TRBV5-5
cdr3_length: 14
d_call: TRBD1
clone_size: once
cdr3_nt: TGTGCCAGCAACGACAGGGGAGAGGGCTATGGCTACACCTTC
cdr3_aa: CASNDRGEGYGYTF

j_call: TRBJ1-2
v_call: TRBV18
cdr3_length: 13
d_call: .
clone_size: .
cdr3_nt: TGTGCCAGCTCAGAGGTAGAAGAAAATGGCTACACCTTC
cdr3_aa: CASSEVEENGYTF

j_call: TRBJ1-2
v_call: TRBV9
cdr3_length: 11
d_call: .
clone_size: .
cdr3_nt: TGTGCCAGCAGCTCAGGGAGGGGCTACACCTTC
cdr3_aa: CASSSGRGYTF

j_call: TRBJ1-3
v_call: TRBV30
cdr3_length: 18
d_call: TRBD1
clone_size: once
cdr3_nt: TGTGCCTGGAGTGGAGAAGGTAGGGGGCGAGGCTCTGGAAACACCATATATTTT
cdr3_aa: CAWSGEGRGRGSGNTIYF

j_call: TRBJ1-3
v_call: TRBV11-1
cdr3_length: 14
d_call: .
clone_size: .
cdr3_nt: TGTGCCAGCAGCTCGGGGAACTCTGGAAACACCATATATTTT
cdr3_aa: CASSSGNSGNTIYF

j_call: TRBJ2-2
v_call: TRBV4-2
cdr3_length: 18
d_call: TRBD2
clone_size: .
cdr3_nt: TGTGCCAGCAGCCAGGGGACTAGCGGTTACGAGAACACCGGGGAGCTGTTTTTT
cdr3_aa: CASSQGTSGYENTGELFF